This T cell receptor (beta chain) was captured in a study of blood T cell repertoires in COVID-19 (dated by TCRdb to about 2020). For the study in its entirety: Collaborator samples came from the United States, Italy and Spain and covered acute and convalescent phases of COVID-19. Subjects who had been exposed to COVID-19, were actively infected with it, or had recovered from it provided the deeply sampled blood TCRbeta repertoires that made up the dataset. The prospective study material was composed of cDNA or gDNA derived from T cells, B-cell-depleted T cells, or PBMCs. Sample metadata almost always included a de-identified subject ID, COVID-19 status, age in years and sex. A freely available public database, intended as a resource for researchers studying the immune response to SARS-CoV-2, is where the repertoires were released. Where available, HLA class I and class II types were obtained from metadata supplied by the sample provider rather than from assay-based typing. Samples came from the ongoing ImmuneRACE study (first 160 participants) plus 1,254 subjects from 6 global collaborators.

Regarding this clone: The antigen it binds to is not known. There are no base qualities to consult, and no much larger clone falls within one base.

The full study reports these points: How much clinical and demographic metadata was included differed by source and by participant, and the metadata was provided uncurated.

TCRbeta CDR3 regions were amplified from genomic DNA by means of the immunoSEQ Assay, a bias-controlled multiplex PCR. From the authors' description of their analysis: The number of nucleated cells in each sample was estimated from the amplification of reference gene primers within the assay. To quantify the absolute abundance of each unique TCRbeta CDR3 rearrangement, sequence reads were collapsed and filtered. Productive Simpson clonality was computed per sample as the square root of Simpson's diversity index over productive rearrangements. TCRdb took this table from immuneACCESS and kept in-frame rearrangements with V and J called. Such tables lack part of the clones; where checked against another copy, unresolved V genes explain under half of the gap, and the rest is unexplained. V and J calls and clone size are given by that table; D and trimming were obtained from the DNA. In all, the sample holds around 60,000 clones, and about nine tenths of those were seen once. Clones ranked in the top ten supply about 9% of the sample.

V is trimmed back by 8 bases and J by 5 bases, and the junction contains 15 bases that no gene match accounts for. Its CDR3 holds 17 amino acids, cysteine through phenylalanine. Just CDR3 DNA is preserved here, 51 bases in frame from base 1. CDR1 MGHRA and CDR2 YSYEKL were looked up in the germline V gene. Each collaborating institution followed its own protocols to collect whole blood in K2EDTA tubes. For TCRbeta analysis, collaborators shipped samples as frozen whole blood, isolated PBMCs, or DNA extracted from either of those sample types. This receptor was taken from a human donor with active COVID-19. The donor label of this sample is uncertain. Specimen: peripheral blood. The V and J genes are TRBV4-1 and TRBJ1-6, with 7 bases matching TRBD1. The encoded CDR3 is CASALGQQSLNNSPLHF. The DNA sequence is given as TGCGCCAGCGCTTTGGGACAGCAAAGTTTGAATAATTCACCCCTCCACTTT.